The 4 T cell receptor beta chains presented below share a single source sample, sequenced in a study of memory CD4+ T cells and cytomegalovirus serostatus. The sort gate was single viable CD3+CD4+CD8-CD45RO+ cells for memory CD4+ T cells. Some clones are missing from TCRdb's copy, which holds only in-frame ones; the method was immunoSEQ multiplex PCR. This sample has 60,000 to 75,000 clones; less than 85% occur once, and the top ten carry 0.5% to 0.55%. Sequencing was carried out using memory CD4+ T cells from blood. The receptors derive from an adult in good health and CMV-seronegative. Some clones in this sample may be carry-over from other donors' samples.

The V and J genes are TRBV5-1 and TRBJ2-3; 11 bases match TRBD2. The germline V gene has CDR1 SGHRS and CDR2 YFSETQ. CDR3 size: 16 residues. V dropped 4 bases and J dropped 1; count of bases not matched to a gene: 5. The CDR3 sequence: CASSLRLAGRTDTQYF. DNA of the CDR3: TGCGCCAGCAGCCTCAGACTAGCGGGACGCACAGATACGCAGTATTTT.

V and J are TRBV6-5 and TRBJ1-2; D is unresolved. The CDR3 is 14 residues long. CDR1 and CDR2 (germline): MNHEY, SVGAGI. The V and J ends lost 6 bases and 4 bases respectively, with 15 bases between them. The CDR3 DNA is TGTGCCAGCAGGCCCCCCGAGCGCACCTATGGCTACACCTTC. It is translated as CASRPPERTYGYTF.

At least ten counts were recorded for this clone. CDR3 residues: CASSESYRTPLHF. CDR3 DNA sequence: TGCGCCAGCAGTGAGTCCTACCGAACACCCCTCCACTTT. The V gene is TRBV10-2, the J gene TRBJ1-6; D not resolved. Germline values: CDR1 WSHSY, CDR2 SAAADI. Trimming stripped 0 bases from V and 11 bases from J, with 8 bases between. The CDR3 is 13 amino acids.

A few counts support this clone. The chain carries TRBV30 and TRBJ2-6; 7 bases match TRBD1. This CDR3 is 15 amino acids long. The trim removed 5 bases at V and 0 bases at J, leaving 4 bases unmatched. Germline-derived CDR1 and CDR2 are GTSNPN and SVGIG (reference sequence). This CDR3 reads CAWHWDSSGANVLTF. CDR3 coding DNA: TGTGCCTGGCACTGGGACAGCTCTGGGGCCAACGTCCTGACTTTC.